This TCR beta chain was captured in a study of shared clonotypes between healthy human individuals. This clone appeared a single time. In germline, CDR1 is MNHNS, CDR2 SASEGT. The CDR3 consists of 15 residues. The trim removed 2 bases at V and 2 bases at J, leaving 3 bases unmatched. Sequencing was performed with immunoSEQ multiplex PCR; in TCRdb, only in-frame clones are kept and a portion is missing. The table records 1.6 million or so clones, 97% to 99% of them present only once. Sequenced input: naive CD4+ T cells sorted from blood. Subset described: CD45RA+ positively selected. The chain carries TRBV6-1 and TRBJ2-1, with 7 bases matching TRBD2. This clonotype was sampled from a man younger than 45 in good health. The DNA of the CDR3 is TGTGCCAGCAGTGAATGGCGGGAGCCCTACAATGAGCAGTTCTTC. Translated: CASSEWREPYNEQFF.